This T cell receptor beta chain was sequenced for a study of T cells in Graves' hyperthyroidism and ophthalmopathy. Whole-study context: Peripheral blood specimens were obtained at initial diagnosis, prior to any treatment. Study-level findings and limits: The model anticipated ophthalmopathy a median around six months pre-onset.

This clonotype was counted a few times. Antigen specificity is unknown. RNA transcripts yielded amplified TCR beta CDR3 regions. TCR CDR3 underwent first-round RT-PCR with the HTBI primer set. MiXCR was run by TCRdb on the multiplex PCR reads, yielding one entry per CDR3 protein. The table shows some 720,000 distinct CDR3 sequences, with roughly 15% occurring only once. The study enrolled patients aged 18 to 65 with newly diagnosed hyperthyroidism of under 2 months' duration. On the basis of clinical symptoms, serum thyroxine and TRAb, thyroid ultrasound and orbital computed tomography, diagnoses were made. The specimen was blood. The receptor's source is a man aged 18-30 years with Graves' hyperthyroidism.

The CDR3 region is CASSLSGTSGFVNEQFF. The CDR3 DNA reads TGTGCCAGCAGCTTATCCGGGACTAGCGGATTCGTCAATGAGCAGTTCTTC. The chain carries TRBV7-9 and TRBJ2-1, with 11 bases aligning to TRBD2. The CDR3 runs to 17 residues. Germline assignment: CDR1 SEHNR and CDR2 FQNEAQ (reference sequence). V shed 2 bases, J shed 6 bases, and the junction held 9 bases outside the gene matches.